A selection of T cell receptor beta chains follows, all from one sample in a study of T cells in localized non-small cell lung cancer. Assay: immunoSEQ multiplex PCR; the TCRdb copy retains only in-frame clones and omits some. The data contain 70,000 to 100,000 clones, approximately 91% of them singletons. The input for sequencing was PBMCs, taken before any cancer treatment. The source is a woman aged 40 to 75 with stage II squamous cell lung carcinoma. CDR3s include the opening cysteine and the closing phenylalanine or tryptophan. D genes are given only for firm matches. Clone sizes are given selectively: once, few, many, or a class where the clone is expanded.

J | size | V | D | CDR3 | DNA
TRBJ1-2 | once | TRBV9 | - | CASSPNNYGYTF | TGTGCCAGCAGCCCAAATAACTATGGCTACACCTTC
TRBJ2-1 | - | TRBV7-2 | TRBD2 | CASSLADLAALPYNEQFF | TGTGCCAGCAGCTTAGCCGACCTAGCGGCCCTCCCCTACAATGAGCAGTTCTTC
TRBJ1-1 | - | TRBV15 | - | CATSGEGNTEAFF | TGTGCCACCAGCGGAGAGGGAAACACTGAAGCTTTCTTT
TRBJ1-5 | - | TRBV5-1 | TRBD1 | CASSPDTGAQPQHF | TGCGCCAGCAGCCCAGATACAGGGGCACAGCCCCAGCATTTT
TRBJ1-3 | - | TRBV10-3 | - | CATGTTGPGNTIYF | TGTGCCACCGGAACTACAGGGCCAGGAAACACCATATATTTT
TRBJ2-2 | few | TRBV2 | - | CASWRERDTGELFF | TGTGCCAGCTGGAGGGAGCGGGACACCGGGGAGCTGTTTTTT
TRBJ1-2 | - | TRBV7-2 | - | CASSLGRSYGYTF | TGTGCCAGCAGCTTAGGACGAAGCTATGGCTACACCTTC
TRBJ2-1 | - | TRBV6-1 | - | CASSEGDSPEQFF | TGTGCCAGCAGTGAAGGGGATAGTCCTGAGCAGTTCTTC
TRBJ2-7 | - | TRBV5-1 | - | CASSLSGTESLFYEQYF | TGCGCCAGCAGCTTGTCGGGTACCGAGTCCCTCTTCTACGAGCAGTACTTC
TRBJ1-3 | - | TRBV2 | - | CARAGTAHLDTIYF | TGTGCCAGAGCCGGAACAGCCCATTTGGACACCATATATTTT
TRBJ2-1 | - | TRBV29-1 | TRBD2 | CSVGSAGGSYNEQFF | TGCAGCGTTGGGAGCGCGGGAGGGAGTTACAATGAGCAGTTCTTC
TRBJ1-5 | - | TRBV6-1 | - | CASSGYPNQPQHF | TGTGCCAGCAGTGGCTACCCCAATCAGCCCCAGCATTTT
TRBJ1-6 | - | TRBV5-1 | - | CASSRGGENNSPLHF | TGCGCCAGCTCCCGGGGGGGCGAGAATAATTCACCCCTCCACTTT
TRBJ2-3 | - | TRBV27 | TRBD1 | CASTRTGVLYF | TGTGCCAGCACCCGGACAGGGGTTTTGTATTTT
TRBJ1-1 | - | TRBV6-6 | TRBD1 | CASREDRVNTEAFF | TGTGCCAGCCGAGAGGACAGGGTAAACACTGAAGCTTTCTTT
TRBJ2-1 | - | TRBV28 | TRBD2 | CASSLAGGSYNEQFF | TGTGCCAGCAGTTTAGCGGGGGGGTCCTACAATGAGCAGTTCTTC
TRBJ1-1 | - | TRBV30 | - | CAWSIRTNTEAFF | TGTGCCTGGAGTATCCGGACGAACACTGAAGCTTTCTTT
TRBJ2-3 | - | TRBV30 | TRBD2 | CAWSVGAGGRTDTQYF | TGTGCCTGGAGTGTAGGGGCGGGAGGGCGCACAGATACGCAGTATTTT
TRBJ1-5 | - | TRBV5-6 | - | CASSLNGDYQPQHF | TGTGCCAGCAGCTTGAACGGGGATTATCAGCCCCAGCATTTT
TRBJ2-1 | - | TRBV29-1 | - | CSVPSKNEQFF | TGCAGCGTTCCGTCTAAGAATGAGCAGTTCTTC
TRBJ2-1 | - | TRBV19 | TRBD1 | CAAGQGYNEQFF | TGTGCCGCCGGACAGGGTTACAATGAGCAGTTCTTC
TRBJ2-7 | - | TRBV20-1 | - | CSARKNYEQYF | TGCAGTGCTAGAAAAAACTACGAGCAGTACTTC
TRBJ1-2 | - | TRBV7-8 | TRBD1 | CASSLRQGGHSYGYTF | TGTGCCAGCAGCTTACGCCAGGGGGGGCACAGCTATGGCTACACCTTC
TRBJ2-7 | once | TRBV12-5 | TRBD1 | CASGTGQGFAYEQYF | TGTGCTAGTGGCACCGGACAGGGATTTGCCTACGAGCAGTACTTC
TRBJ2-1 | once | TRBV2 | TRBD2 | CATTSGRARYNEQFF | TGTGCCACCACGAGCGGGAGGGCCCGATACAATGAGCAGTTCTTC
TRBJ1-2 | - | TRBV28 | - | CASSLNPGESYGYTF | TGTGCCAGCAGTTTAAATCCGGGTGAAAGCTATGGCTACACCTTC
TRBJ2-2 | - | TRBV6-6 | TRBD2 | CASSPLSGGNTGELFF | TGTGCCAGCAGTCCTCTAAGCGGGGGAAACACCGGGGAGCTGTTTTTT
TRBJ2-1 | - | TRBV14 | TRBD2 | CASSRGLALSYNEQFF | TGTGCCAGCAGCCGCGGACTAGCGTTGTCCTACAATGAGCAGTTCTTC
TRBJ2-5 | - | TRBV19 | TRBD1 | CASSNPTGGRETQYF | TGTGCCAGTAGTAACCCTACAGGGGGGCGGGAGACCCAGTACTTC
TRBJ1-4 | - | TRBV25-1 | - | CASTGAANEKLFF | TGTGCCAGCACAGGGGCAGCTAATGAAAAACTGTTTTTT
TRBJ2-1 | once | TRBV7-8 | - | CASGGTNEQFF | TGTGCCAGCGGCGGGACTAATGAGCAGTTCTTC
TRBJ1-1 | - | TRBV30 | - | CAWSVLVNTEAFF | TGTGCCTGGAGTGTACTAGTGAACACTGAAGCTTTCTTT
TRBJ1-1 | - | TRBV5-8 | - | CASSLTFRGTEAFF | TGTGCCAGCAGCTTGACATTTAGGGGCACTGAAGCTTTCTTT
TRBJ2-7 | - | TRBV12-5 | - | CASGSRAYEQYF | TGTGCTAGTGGTTCCCGAGCTTACGAGCAGTACTTC
TRBJ2-3 | - | TRBV5-6 | - | CASSPGGGSREYF | TGTGCCAGCAGCCCAGGGGGGGGTTCCAGGGAGTATTTT
TRBJ1-5 | - | TRBV7-9 | TRBD1 | CASSLEGAGQPQHF | TGTGCCAGCAGCTTAGAGGGGGCTGGTCAGCCCCAGCATTTT
TRBJ2-2 | - | TRBV13 | TRBD2 | CASSLELAVNTGELFF | TGTGCCAGCAGCTTAGAACTAGCGGTGAACACCGGGGAGCTGTTTTTT
TRBJ2-3 | - | TRBV7-8 | TRBD2 | CASGLAGGGADTQYF | TGTGCCAGCGGTCTGGCGGGGGGAGGGGCAGATACGCAGTATTTT
TRBJ2-2 | - | TRBV19 | TRBD2 | CASSHKRGGLTGELFF | TGTGCCAGTAGTCATAAGCGGGGCGGTCTCACCGGGGAGCTGTTTTTT